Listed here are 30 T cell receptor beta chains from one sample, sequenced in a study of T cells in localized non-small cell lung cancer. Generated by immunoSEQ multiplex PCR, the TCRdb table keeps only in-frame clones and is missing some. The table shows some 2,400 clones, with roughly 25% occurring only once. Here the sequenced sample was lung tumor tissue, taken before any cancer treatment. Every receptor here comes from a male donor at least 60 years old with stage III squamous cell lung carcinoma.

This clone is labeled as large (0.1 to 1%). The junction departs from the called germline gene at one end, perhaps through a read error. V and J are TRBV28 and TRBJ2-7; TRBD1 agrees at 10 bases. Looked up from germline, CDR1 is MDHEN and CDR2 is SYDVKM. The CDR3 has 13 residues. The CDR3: CASSLGGYGTGAF. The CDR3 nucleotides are TGTGCCAGCAGTTTGGGAGGGTACGGGACAGGGGCCTTC. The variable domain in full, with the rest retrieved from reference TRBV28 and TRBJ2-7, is DVKVTQSSRYLVKRTGEKVFLECVQDMDHENMFWYRQDPGLGLRLIYFSYDVKMKEKGDIPEGYSVSREKKERFSLILESASTNQTSMYLCASSLGGYGTGAFGPGTRLTVT.

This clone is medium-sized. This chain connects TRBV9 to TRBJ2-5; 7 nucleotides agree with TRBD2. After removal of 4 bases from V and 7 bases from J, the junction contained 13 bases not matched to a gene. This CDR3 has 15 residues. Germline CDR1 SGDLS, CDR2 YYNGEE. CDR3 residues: CASSPSGGRAVTQYF. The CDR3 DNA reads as TGTGCCAGCAGCCCGAGTGGGGGGAGGGCCGTGACCCAGTACTTC.

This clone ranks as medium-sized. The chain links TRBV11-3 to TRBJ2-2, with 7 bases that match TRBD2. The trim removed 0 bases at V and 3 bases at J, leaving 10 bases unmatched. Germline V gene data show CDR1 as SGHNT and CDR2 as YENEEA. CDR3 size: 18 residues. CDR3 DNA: TGTGCCAGCAGCTTAGATGGTGGGAGGGCCGGATACACCGGGGAGCTGTTTTTT. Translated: CASSLDGGRAGYTGELFF.

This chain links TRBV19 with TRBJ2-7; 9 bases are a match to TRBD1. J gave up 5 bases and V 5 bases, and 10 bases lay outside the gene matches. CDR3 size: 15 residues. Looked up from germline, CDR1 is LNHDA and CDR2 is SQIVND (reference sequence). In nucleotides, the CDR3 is TGTGCCAGTAGTGTCAACCACAGGGGGCTCAACGAGCAGTACTTC. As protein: CASSVNHRGLNEQYF. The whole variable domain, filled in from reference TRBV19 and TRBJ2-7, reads DGGITQSPKYLFRKEGQNVTLSCEQNLNHDAMYWYRQDPGQGLRLIYYSQIVNDFQKGDIAEGYSVSREKKESFPLTVTSAQKNPTAFYLCASSVNHRGLNEQYFGPGTRLTVT.

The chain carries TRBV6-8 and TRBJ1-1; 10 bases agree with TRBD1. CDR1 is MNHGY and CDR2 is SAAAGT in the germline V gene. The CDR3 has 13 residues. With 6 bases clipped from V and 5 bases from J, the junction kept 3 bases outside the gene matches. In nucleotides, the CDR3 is TGTGCCAGCAGCGGACAGGGGGTTACTGAAGCTTTCTTT. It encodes CASSGQGVTEAFF.

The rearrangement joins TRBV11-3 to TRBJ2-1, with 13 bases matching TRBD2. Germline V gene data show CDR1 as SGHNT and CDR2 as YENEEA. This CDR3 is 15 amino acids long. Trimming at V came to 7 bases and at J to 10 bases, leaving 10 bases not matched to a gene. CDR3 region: CASNLYPGLAGEQFF. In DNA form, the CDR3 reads TGTGCCAGCAACCTCTACCCGGGACTAGCGGGGGAGCAGTTCTTC. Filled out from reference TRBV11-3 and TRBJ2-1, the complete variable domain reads EAGVVQSPRYKIIEKKQPVAFWCNPISGHNTLYWYLQNLGQGPELLIRYENEEAVDDSQLPKDRFSAERLKGVDSTLKIQPAELGDSAVYLCASNLYPGLAGEQFFGPGTRLTVL.

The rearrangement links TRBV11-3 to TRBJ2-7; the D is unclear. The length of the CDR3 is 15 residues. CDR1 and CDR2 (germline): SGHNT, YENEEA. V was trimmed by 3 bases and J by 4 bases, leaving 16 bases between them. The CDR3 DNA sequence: TGTGCCAGCAGCTTCACAGACAACCCAAGATACGAGCAGTACTTC. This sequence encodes CASSFTDNPRYEQYF.

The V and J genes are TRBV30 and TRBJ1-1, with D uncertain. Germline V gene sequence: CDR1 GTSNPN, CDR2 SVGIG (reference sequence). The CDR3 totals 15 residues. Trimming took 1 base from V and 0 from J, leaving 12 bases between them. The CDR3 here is CAWSGGRGLNTEAFF. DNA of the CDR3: TGTGCCTGGAGTGGAGGGCGGGGATTGAACACTGAAGCTTTCTTT.

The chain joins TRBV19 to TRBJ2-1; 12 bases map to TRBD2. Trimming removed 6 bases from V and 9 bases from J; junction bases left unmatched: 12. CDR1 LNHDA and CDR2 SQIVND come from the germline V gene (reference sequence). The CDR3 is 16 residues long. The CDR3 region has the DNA TGTGCCAGTAGCCCCCCGACTAGCGGGAGATTGGGTGAGCAGTTCTTC. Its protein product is CASSPPTSGRLGEQFF.

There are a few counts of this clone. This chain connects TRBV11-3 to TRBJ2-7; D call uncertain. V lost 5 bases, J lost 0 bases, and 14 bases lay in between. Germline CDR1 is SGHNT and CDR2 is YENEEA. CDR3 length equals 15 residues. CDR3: CASSPEGASSYEQYF. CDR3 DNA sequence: TGTGCCAGCAGCCCCGAAGGAGCAAGCTCCTACGAGCAGTACTTC. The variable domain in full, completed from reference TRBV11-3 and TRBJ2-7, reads EAGVVQSPRYKIIEKKQPVAFWCNPISGHNTLYWYLQNLGQGPELLIRYENEEAVDDSQLPKDRFSAERLKGVDSTLKIQPAELGDSAVYLCASSPEGASSYEQYFGPGTRLTVT.

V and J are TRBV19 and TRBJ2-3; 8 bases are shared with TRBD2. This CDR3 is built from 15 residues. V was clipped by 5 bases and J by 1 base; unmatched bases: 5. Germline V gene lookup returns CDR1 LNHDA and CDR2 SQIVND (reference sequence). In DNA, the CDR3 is TGTGCCAGTAGTTCCTCGGGGGGGGGCACAGATACGCAGTATTTT. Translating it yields CASSSSGGGTDTQYF.

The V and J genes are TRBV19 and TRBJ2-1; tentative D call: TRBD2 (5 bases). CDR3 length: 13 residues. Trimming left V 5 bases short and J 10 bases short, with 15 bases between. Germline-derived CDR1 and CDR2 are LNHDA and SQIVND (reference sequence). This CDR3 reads CASSLGVFSEQFF. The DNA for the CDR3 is TGTGCCAGTAGTTTGGGAGTTTTTTCCGAGCAGTTCTTC.

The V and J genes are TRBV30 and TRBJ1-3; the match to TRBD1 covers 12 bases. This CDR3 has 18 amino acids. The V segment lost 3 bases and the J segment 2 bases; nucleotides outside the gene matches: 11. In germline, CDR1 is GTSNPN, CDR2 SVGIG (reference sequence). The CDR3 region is CAWRPPPGQGAPGNTIYF. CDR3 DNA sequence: TGTGCCTGGAGACCACCCCCGGGACAGGGGGCTCCTGGAAACACCATATATTTT. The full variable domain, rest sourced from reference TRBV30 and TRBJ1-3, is SQTIHQWPATLVQPVGSPLSLECTVEGTSNPNLYWYRQAAGRGLQLLFYSVGIGQISSEVPQNLSASRPQDRQFILSSKKLLLSDSGFYLCAWRPPPGQGAPGNTIYFGEGSWLTVV.

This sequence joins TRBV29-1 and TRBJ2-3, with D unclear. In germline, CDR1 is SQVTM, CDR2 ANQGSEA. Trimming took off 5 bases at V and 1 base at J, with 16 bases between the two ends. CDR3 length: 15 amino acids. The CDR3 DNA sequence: TGCAGCGTTCAGCAGGCGGTCTGGGGCACAGATACGCAGTATTTT. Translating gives CSVQQAVWGTDTQYF.

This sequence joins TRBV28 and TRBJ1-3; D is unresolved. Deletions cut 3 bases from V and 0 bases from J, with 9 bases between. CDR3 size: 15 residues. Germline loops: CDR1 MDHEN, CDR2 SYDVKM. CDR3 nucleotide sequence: TGTGCCAGCAGTTTCTGGCAGTCCTCTGGAAACACCATATATTTT. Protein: CASSFWQSSGNTIYF.

CDR3: CAGRDPGYNEQFF. The DNA for the CDR3 is TGTGCCGGCCGGGACCCAGGATACAATGAGCAGTTCTTC. The chain combines TRBV30 with TRBJ2-1; TRBD1 or TRBD2 may be the D gene (5 bases each). The CDR3 is made up of 13 amino acids. The V and J ends lost 8 bases and 4 bases respectively, with 15 bases between them. Germline V gene lookup returns CDR1 GTSNPN and CDR2 SVGIG (reference sequence).

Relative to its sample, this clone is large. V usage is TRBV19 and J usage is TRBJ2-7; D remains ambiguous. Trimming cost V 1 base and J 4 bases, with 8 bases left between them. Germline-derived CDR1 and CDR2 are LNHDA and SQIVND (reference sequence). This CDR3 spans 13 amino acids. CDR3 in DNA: TGTGCCAGTAGTATAGGAGTTCCATACGAGCAGTACTTC. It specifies CASSIGVPYEQYF.

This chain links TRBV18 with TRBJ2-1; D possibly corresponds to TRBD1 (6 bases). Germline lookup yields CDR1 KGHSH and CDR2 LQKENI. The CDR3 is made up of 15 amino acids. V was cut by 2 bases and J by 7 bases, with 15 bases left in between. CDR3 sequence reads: CASSPTQGLRNEQFF. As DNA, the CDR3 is TGTGCCAGCTCACCAACCCAGGGGTTACGAAATGAGCAGTTCTTC.

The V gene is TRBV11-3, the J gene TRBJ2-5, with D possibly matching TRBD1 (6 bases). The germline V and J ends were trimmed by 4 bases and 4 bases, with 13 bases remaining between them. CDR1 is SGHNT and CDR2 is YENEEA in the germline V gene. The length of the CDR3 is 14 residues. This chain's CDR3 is CASSSATGPETQYF. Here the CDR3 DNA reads TGTGCCAGCAGCTCGGCGACAGGACCAGAGACCCAGTACTTC.

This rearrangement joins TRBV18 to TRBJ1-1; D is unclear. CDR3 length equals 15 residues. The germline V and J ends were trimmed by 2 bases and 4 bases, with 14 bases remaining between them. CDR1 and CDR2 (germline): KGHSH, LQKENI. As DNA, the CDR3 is TGTGCCAGCTCACCAGTTACAATCAGCGGCACTGAAGCTTTCTTT. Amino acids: CASSPVTISGTEAFF.

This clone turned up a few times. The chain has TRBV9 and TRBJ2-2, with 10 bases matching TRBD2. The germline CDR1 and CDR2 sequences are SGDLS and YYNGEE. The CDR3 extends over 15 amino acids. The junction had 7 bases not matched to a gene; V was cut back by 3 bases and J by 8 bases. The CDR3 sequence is CASSAGGLATGELFF. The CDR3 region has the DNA TGTGCCAGCAGCGCGGGGGGACTAGCGACTGGGGAGCTGTTTTTT.

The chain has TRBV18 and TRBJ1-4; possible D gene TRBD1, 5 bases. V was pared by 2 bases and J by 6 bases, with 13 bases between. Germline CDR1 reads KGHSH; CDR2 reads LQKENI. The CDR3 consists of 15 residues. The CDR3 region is CASSPVNGGDEKLFF. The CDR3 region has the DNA TGTGCCAGCTCACCAGTTAACGGAGGGGATGAAAAACTGTTTTTT.

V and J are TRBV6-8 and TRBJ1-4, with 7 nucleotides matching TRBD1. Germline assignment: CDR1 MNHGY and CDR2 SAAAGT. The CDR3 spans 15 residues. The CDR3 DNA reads TGTGCTGCATCAGAGGCAGGGGGATCTAATGAAAAACTGTTTTTT. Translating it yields CAASEAGGSNEKLFF.

The CDR3 sequence: CASSFWGLAGAYEQYF. The CDR3 nucleotides are TGTGCCAGCAGTTTTTGGGGACTAGCGGGAGCCTACGAGCAGTACTTC. The chain is built from TRBV28 and TRBJ2-7, with 14 bases matching TRBD2. CDR3 length equals 16 residues. Germline CDR1 reads MDHEN; CDR2 reads SYDVKM. V trimming: 3 bases; J trimming: 2 bases; junction bases outside the gene matches: 3.

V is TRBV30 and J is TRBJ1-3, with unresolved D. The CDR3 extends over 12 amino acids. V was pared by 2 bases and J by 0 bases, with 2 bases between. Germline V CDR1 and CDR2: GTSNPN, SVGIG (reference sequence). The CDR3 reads CAWSNSGNTIYF. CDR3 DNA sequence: TGTGCCTGGAGTAACTCTGGAAACACCATATATTTT.

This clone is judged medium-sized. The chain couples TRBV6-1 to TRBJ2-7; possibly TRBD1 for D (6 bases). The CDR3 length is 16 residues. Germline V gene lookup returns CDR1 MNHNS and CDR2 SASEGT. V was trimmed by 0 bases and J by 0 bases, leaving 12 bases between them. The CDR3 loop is CASSEALSDSSYEQYF. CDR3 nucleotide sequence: TGTGCCAGCAGTGAAGCCCTATCGGACAGCTCCTACGAGCAGTACTTC.

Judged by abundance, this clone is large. The CDR3, as DNA: TGTGCCAGTACTACGACAGGGTCATCCACTGAAGCTTTCTTT. Translation gives CASTTTGSSTEAFF. The chain combines TRBV19 with TRBJ1-1; 7 bases agree with TRBD1. This CDR3 has 14 residues. V lost 7 bases, J lost 4 bases, and 9 bases stayed unmatched. Germline V lookup: CDR1 LNHDA, CDR2 SQIVND (reference sequence).

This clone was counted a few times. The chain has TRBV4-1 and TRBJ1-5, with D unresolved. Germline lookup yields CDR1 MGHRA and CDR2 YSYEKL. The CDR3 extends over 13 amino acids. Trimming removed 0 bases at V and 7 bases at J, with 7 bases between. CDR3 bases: TGCGCCAGCAGCCAAGATCGAAGGCAGCCCCAGCATTTT. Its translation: CASSQDRRQPQHF.

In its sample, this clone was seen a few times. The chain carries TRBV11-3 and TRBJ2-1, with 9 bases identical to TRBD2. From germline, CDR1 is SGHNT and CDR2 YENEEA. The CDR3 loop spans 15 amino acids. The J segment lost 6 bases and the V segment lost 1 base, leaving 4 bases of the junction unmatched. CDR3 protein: CASSLVAGVSNEQFF. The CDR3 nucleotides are TGTGCCAGCAGCTTAGTAGCGGGAGTCTCCAATGAGCAGTTCTTC.

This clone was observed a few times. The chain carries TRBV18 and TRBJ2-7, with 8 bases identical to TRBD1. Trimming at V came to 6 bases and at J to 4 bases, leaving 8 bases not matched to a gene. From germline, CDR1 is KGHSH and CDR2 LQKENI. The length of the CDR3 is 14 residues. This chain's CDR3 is CASSPRDRRYEQYF. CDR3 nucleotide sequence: TGTGCCAGCTCGCCCCGGGACAGGAGGTACGAGCAGTACTTC.